This entry describes one TCR beta chain. Its antigen is still unknown. Germline CDR1 SGHRS, CDR2 YFSETQ. The CDR3 spans 14 residues. Deletions cut 3 bases from V and 9 bases from J, with 19 bases between. The PCR contained 60 Vbeta and 13 Jbeta primers. The method was immunoSEQ multiplex PCR; TCRdb's version includes in-frame clones alone and lacks a portion of them. Of 200,000 to 250,000 clones in the sample, about 86% are singletons; the top ten hold 8%. The record originates from a study of cytomegalovirus exposure and HLA in healthy donors. Whole-study findings and limits: Later, TCR association rates were found to vary by HLA locus, highest for DRB1 and lowest for HLA-C. Sequencing likely produced, as an artifact, a cluster of highly shared sequence variants.

V gene TRBV5-1 combines with J gene TRBJ2-7; TRBD1 is a possible D gene (5 bases). This sequence originates from a woman aged 60-70 years in good health and CMV-seropositive. Sample: PBMCs. CDR3 in amino acids: CASSSPGPSRGQYF. DNA for the CDR3: TGCGCCAGCAGCTCTCCCGGACCATCAAGGGGGCAGTACTTC.